This entry lists 25 T cell receptor beta chains sequenced from one sample in a study of T cells in Graves' hyperthyroidism and ophthalmopathy. The CDR3 regions of TCR beta were amplified from RNA transcripts. First-round RT-PCR of the TCR CDR3 relied on the HTBI primer set. TCRdb itself ran the multiplex PCR reads through MiXCR, one entry per CDR3 protein. Among 500,000 to 600,000 distinct CDR3 sequences listed, roughly a sixth were seen once. The source material was blood. Every receptor here comes from a woman aged 18-35 years with Graves' hyperthyroidism.

In this sample, this clonotype turned up many times. The gene calls are TRBV7-9 and TRBJ2-7; D perhaps matches TRBD1 (5 bases). Looked up from germline, CDR1 is SEHNR and CDR2 is FQNEAQ (reference sequence). V shed 3 bases and J shed 6 bases, with 9 bases lying between them. The CDR3 runs 12 residues. The chain's CDR3 is CASSFSGPEQYF. The CDR3 DNA reads TGTGCCAGCAGCTTCTCAGGGCCCGAGCAGTACTTC.

A note on this clonotype: A single base separates this from a much larger clone, so it may be a read error. The gene calls are TRBV28 and TRBJ1-6; tentatively, D is TRBD1 (5 bases). V was cut by 6 bases and J by 7 bases, with 22 bases left in between. There are 17 residues in the CDR3. Germline V lookup: CDR1 MDHEN, CDR2 SYDVKM. CDR3: CASSPIMGVGGNSPLHF. As DNA, the CDR3 is TGTGCCAGCAGCCCGATCATGGGGGTAGGAGGAAATTCACCCCTCCACTTT.

The CDR3 spells CATRPLGAGDNQPQHF. In DNA form, the CDR3 reads TGTGCCACCAGGCCACTTGGGGCAGGAGACAATCAGCCCCAGCATTTT. This rearrangement joins TRBV24-1 to TRBJ1-5, with a tentative D call TRBD1 (5 bases). Deletions cut 7 bases from V and 3 bases from J, with 18 bases between. CDR3 length equals 16 residues. From germline, CDR1 is KGHDR and CDR2 SFDVKD.

The chain combines TRBV4-3 with TRBJ2-1; no clear D. Germline V gene sequence: CDR1 LGHNA, CDR2 YSLEER. There are 16 residues in the CDR3. Trimming removed 0 bases at V and 0 bases at J, with 9 bases between. The CDR3 coding sequence is TGCGCCAGCAGCCAAGAAAACTCCCTCTCCTACAATGAGCAGTTCTTC. Protein sequence: CASSQENSLSYNEQFF.

This chain links TRBV28 with TRBJ1-1; 11 bases are a match to TRBD1. The germline V gene encodes CDR1 MDHEN and CDR2 SYDVKM. The CDR3 is made up of 17 amino acids. With 5 bases clipped from V and 3 bases from J, the junction kept 11 bases outside the gene matches. CDR3 region: CASSPPDRGRGYTEAFF. CDR3 in DNA: TGTGCCAGCAGTCCACCGGACAGGGGGCGCGGGTACACTGAAGCTTTCTTT.

This clonotype was counted ten times or more. This rearrangement joins TRBV7-9 to TRBJ2-7, with 9 bases identical to TRBD2. V trimming: 3 bases; J trimming: 6 bases; junction bases outside the gene matches: 9. CDR1 and CDR2 (germline): SEHNR, FQNEAQ (reference sequence). CDR3 length equals 15 residues. The CDR3 DNA sequence: TGTGCCAGCAGCTTCTCCAGCGGGAGGTTCGGCGAGCAGTACTTC. This translates into CASSFSSGRFGEQYF.

This clonotype was picked up a small number of times. V is TRBV19 and J is TRBJ2-3; 9 bases are shared with TRBD1. V shed 6 bases and J 4 bases; nucleotides not matched to a gene: 11. Germline CDR1 reads LNHDA; CDR2 reads SQIVND (reference sequence). The CDR3 extends over 16 amino acids. The CDR3 here is CASSNRGQGAADTQYF. For the CDR3, the DNA is TGTGCCAGTAGCAACAGGGGGCAGGGGGCGGCAGATACGCAGTATTTT. The whole variable domain, filled in from reference TRBV19 and TRBJ2-3, reads DGGITQSPKYLFRKEGQNVTLSCEQNLNHDAMYWYRQDPGQGLRLIYYSQIVNDFQKGDIAEGYSVSREKKESFPLTVTSAQKNPTAFYLCASSNRGQGAADTQYFGPGTRLTVL.

This chain connects TRBV29-1 to TRBJ2-5; TRBD1 matches 7 bases. Germline-derived CDR1 and CDR2 are SQVTM and ANQGSEA. The CDR3 has 13 amino acids. The junction had 9 bases not matched to a gene; V was cut back by 3 bases and J by 8 bases. The CDR3 DNA is TGCAGCGTTGATGACAGGGCCCAGGGTACCCAGTACTTC. Amino acid sequence: CSVDDRAQGTQYF.

In this sample, this clonotype turned up many times. V usage is TRBV2 and J usage is TRBJ1-2, with a weak D call TRBD1 (5 bases). Germline CDR1 reads SNHLY; CDR2 reads FYNNEI. This CDR3 contains 13 residues. With 7 bases removed from V and 0 bases from J, the gap between germline ends came to 9 bases. The CDR3, as DNA: TGTGCCAGCAACTACAGGACTAACTATGGCTACACCTTC. It encodes CASNYRTNYGYTF.

The chain joins TRBV6-2 or TRBV6-3 to TRBJ2-5; the D gene is possibly TRBD1 (6 bases). The CDR3 extends over 18 amino acids. Germline values: CDR1 MNHEY, CDR2 SVGEGT. The V end was cut by 2 bases, the J end by 1 base, with 20 bases between. Here the CDR3 reads CASSYLSGARSLQETQYF. The CDR3 DNA sequence: TGTGCCAGCAGTTACCTTTCAGGGGCCCGCTCCCTCCAAGAGACCCAGTACTTC.

This clonotype was detected many times. The chain carries TRBV11-2 and TRBJ2-7, with 7 bases that match TRBD2. Germline CDR1 and CDR2: SGHAT and FQNNGV. The CDR3 covers 16 residues. J was trimmed by 0 bases and V by 1 base; bases with no gene match: 6. The CDR3 sequence: CASSLVVRGVSYEQYF. CDR3 nucleotides: TGTGCCAGCAGCTTAGTGGTCCGGGGGGTCTCCTACGAGCAGTACTTC.

This chain joins TRBV10-2 and TRBJ2-7; D is uncertain. Looked up from germline, CDR1 is WSHSY and CDR2 is SAAADI. The V end lost 3 bases, the J end lost 2 bases, and 26 bases lay between the germline ends. The CDR3 has 19 residues. The CDR3 spells CASSDWGGSGPYPPYEQYF. CDR3 coding DNA: TGCGCCAGCAGTGATTGGGGTGGGTCGGGCCCCTACCCTCCCTACGAGCAGTACTTC.

Ten or more counts support this clonotype. The rearrangement uses TRBV20-1 and TRBJ1-1; D is unclear. Trimming pared 2 bases from V and 0 bases from J, leaving 7 bases between. Germline values: CDR1 DFQATT, CDR2 SNEGSKA (reference sequence). The CDR3 is 13 residues long. The CDR3 loop reads CSARNTMNTEAFF. CDR3 sequence (DNA): TGCAGTGCTAGAAACACGATGAACACTGAAGCTTTCTTT.

Concerning this clonotype itself: This may stem from a read error, because a much larger clone lies one nucleotide away. The chain is built from TRBV11-2 and TRBJ2-7; D is possibly TRBD2 (6 bases). The J call may be wrong; the DNA end is better matched by TRBJ2-1. The CDR3 contains 13 residues. CDR1 is SGHAT and CDR2 is FQNNGV in the germline V gene. CDR3 protein: CASTYGSSYEQFF. The DNA for the CDR3 is TGTGCCAGCACCTACGGGAGTTCCTACGAGCAGTTCTTC.

This clonotype has just a few counts. The chain links TRBV19 to TRBJ2-1; a possible D gene is TRBD1 (6 bases). V was clipped by 6 bases and J by 4 bases, with 19 bases between them. This CDR3 has 16 amino acids. CDR1 is LNHDA, CDR2 SQIVND, per germline (reference sequence). The CDR3 loop is CASRSYWAGEYNEQFF. In nucleotides, the CDR3 is TGTGCCAGTAGAAGTTATTGGGCAGGGGAATACAATGAGCAGTTCTTC.

In its sample, this clonotype was seen many times. The V and J genes are TRBV20-1 and TRBJ2-5; 7 bases map to TRBD2. V lost 1 base to trimming and J lost 4 bases; unmatched junction nucleotides: 6. The CDR3 runs to 14 residues. Germline V lookup: CDR1 DFQATT, CDR2 SNEGSKA (reference sequence). The CDR3 is CSARAGGKGETQYF. CDR3 DNA: TGCAGTGCTAGAGCCGGGGGGAAGGGAGAGACCCAGTACTTC.

Ten or more counts support this clonotype. The V and J genes are TRBV10-3 and TRBJ2-1; D gene uncertain. V was pared by 7 bases and J by 2 bases, with 12 bases between. From germline, CDR1 is ENHRY and CDR2 SYGVKD. The CDR3 is 14 amino acids. CDR3 sequence: CAINSRLAYNEQFF. CDR3 nucleotide sequence: TGTGCCATCAATTCCAGACTGGCCTACAATGAGCAGTTCTTC.

The chain links TRBV29-1 to TRBJ2-3, with 8 bases identical to TRBD2. The V gene end was trimmed by 3 bases and the J gene end by 4 bases; junction bases not matched to a gene: 9. This CDR3 spans 15 amino acids. Germline V gives CDR1 SQVTM, CDR2 ANQGSEA. CDR3 residues: CSVDGLAGGADTQYF. CDR3 sequence (DNA): TGCAGCGTTGATGGCCTAGCGGGTGGGGCAGATACGCAGTATTTT.

This clonotype has just a few counts. The chain carries TRBV30 and TRBJ1-3; no clear D. Deletions cut 2 bases from V and 0 bases from J, with 8 bases between. The germline V gene encodes CDR1 GTSNPN and CDR2 SVGIG (reference sequence). CDR3 size: 14 residues. CDR3 sequence: CAWSPALSGNTIYF. The CDR3 nucleotides are TGTGCCTGGAGTCCAGCCCTCTCTGGAAACACCATATATTTT.

V is TRBV29-1 and J is TRBJ1-5; a possible D gene is TRBD1 (6 bases). The CDR3 has 12 amino acids. Trimming removed 6 bases at V and 10 bases at J, with 16 bases between. From germline, CDR1 is SQVTM and CDR2 ANQGSEA. The CDR3 DNA reads TGCAGCGTATCCTCGGATGGGGGCCCCCAGCATTTT. Its translation is CSVSSDGGPQHF.

The chain uses TRBV6-1 and TRBJ2-7, with D perhaps assigned TRBD1 or TRBD2 (5 bases each). Germline V lookup: CDR1 MNHNS, CDR2 SASEGT. The CDR3 is made up of 13 amino acids. V lost 7 bases and J lost 0, with 10 bases in between. The CDR3: CASTPGGSYEQYF. The DNA for the CDR3 is TGTGCCAGCACTCCTGGGGGCTCCTACGAGCAGTACTTC.

J is TRBJ2-7 and V is TRBV18; 8 bases fit TRBD1. Trimming at V came to 5 bases and at J to 3 bases, leaving 6 bases not matched to a gene. The germline V gene has CDR1 KGHSH and CDR2 LQKENI. The CDR3 is 14 residues long. The CDR3 here is CASSTTGANYEQYF. The CDR3 region has the DNA TGTGCCAGCTCAACGACAGGGGCGAACTACGAGCAGTACTTC.

This clonotype was seen many times. The chain couples TRBV7-2 to TRBJ2-1; 7 bases align to TRBD2. The CDR3 covers 17 residues. V lost 1 base to trimming and J lost 5 bases; unmatched junction nucleotides: 11. Germline values: CDR1 SGHTA, CDR2 FQGNSA. The CDR3 loop is CASSLERPREIHNEQFF. The CDR3 region has the DNA TGTGCCAGCAGCTTAGAGAGGCCGCGGGAGATCCACAATGAGCAGTTCTTC.

To note about this clonotype: An end of the junction differs from the germline gene, which may be a read error. The chain carries TRBV24-1 and TRBJ2-1; 7 positions match TRBD1. CDR1 KGHDR and CDR2 SFDVKD come from the germline V gene. This CDR3 has 18 residues. The CDR3 sequence: CATSDSFYRGSSYNEQSF. CDR3 coding DNA: TGTGCCACCAGTGACTCGTTTTACAGGGGCAGCTCCTACAATGAGCAGTCCTTC.

The chain carries TRBV6-1 and TRBJ1-2, with D tentatively TRBD1 (5 bases). V shed 6 bases and J shed 2 bases, with 19 bases lying between them. Germline-derived CDR1 and CDR2 are MNHNS and SASEGT. The CDR3 spans 16 residues. The CDR3 reads CASSRAWGPKNYGYTF. CDR3 nucleotide sequence: TGTGCCAGCAGCCGAGCTTGGGGCCCAAAAAACTATGGCTACACCTTC.